This T cell receptor (beta chain) was documented in a study of blood T cell repertoires in COVID-19. Study-level information: Collection of acute and convalescent COVID-19 samples took place in the United States, Italy and Spain. T cells, B-cell-depleted T cells, or PBMCs supplied cDNA or gDNA.

Germline trimming cut 4 bases from V and 0 bases from J; bases unmatched to any gene: 5. Germline V lookup: CDR1 SEHNR, CDR2 FQNEAQ (reference sequence). This CDR3 has 16 amino acids. Seattle-derived patients entered the study during active infection and were followed longitudinally. As originally analysed: The authors estimated nucleated cell counts from reference gene primer amplification. Assay used: immunoSEQ multiplex PCR; TCRdb lists only in-frame clones, some missing. The V and J calls and the clone size are those of that table, but D and trimming were determined from the DNA. The profile shows roughly 160,000 clones, about 85% of them singletons.

The chain couples TRBV7-9 to TRBJ2-3; 9 nucleotides align to TRBD2. The sequence derives from a man aged 80 or over with COVID-19, enrolled during active disease. Input material: peripheral blood. CDR3: CASSYQRGASTDTQYF. CDR3 in DNA: TGTGCCAGCAGCTACCAGCGGGGGGCTAGCACAGATACGCAGTATTTT.